The 24 T cell receptor beta chains in this list originate from one sample, sequenced in a study of chemoradiotherapy in HPV16-positive cancers. Profiled with immunoSEQ multiplex PCR; TCRdb holds only in-frame clones, not every one. The table includes approximately 140 clones, 86% detected once. The specimen was tumor tissue, collected from a patient who underwent chemoradiotherapy. The receptors were sampled from a human donor with HPV-associated anogenital cancer.

The J gene is TRBJ2-1, the V gene TRBV5-1, with 10 nucleotides matching TRBD2. This CDR3 comprises 15 residues. Germline assignment: CDR1 SGHRS and CDR2 YFSETQ. Trimming took 4 bases from V and 7 from J; bases not matched to a gene: 8. The DNA of the CDR3 is TGCGCCAGCAGCCTTGAACTAGCGGGGATAAATGAGCAGTTCTTC. Its protein is CASSLELAGINEQFF.

V and J are TRBV7-6 and TRBJ1-1, with D hard to call. V was trimmed by 5 bases and J by 4 bases, leaving 14 bases between them. CDR3 length equals 14 residues. From germline, CDR1 is SGHVS and CDR2 FNYEAQ. DNA for the CDR3: TGTGCCAGCAGCCCCCGGCGGGAGAGCACTGAAGCTTTCTTT. Amino acid sequence: CASSPRRESTEAFF.

This chain links TRBV6-1 with TRBJ2-7, with D maybe TRBD1 (6 bases). Germline assignment: CDR1 MNHNS and CDR2 SASEGT. V lost 6 bases to trimming and J lost 2 bases, with 17 bases between them. CDR3 size: 15 residues. The DNA for the CDR3 is TGTGCCAGCAGGGAAACGACAGGATCTACCTACGAGCAGTACTTC. Translated, it gives CASRETTGSTYEQYF.

Remarks on this clone: Other DNA sequences in this sample translate to the same CDR3. The chain couples TRBV27 to TRBJ1-5; 9 nucleotides align to TRBD1. Germline assignment: CDR1 MNHEY and CDR2 SMNVEV (reference sequence). J was trimmed by 6 bases and V by 7 bases; bases with no gene match: 10. The CDR3 consists of 15 residues. CDR3 amino acids: CASTPAGQGFQPQHF. The CDR3 DNA follows: TGTGCCAGCACCCCGGCGGGACAGGGATTTCAGCCCCAGCATTTT.

V gene TRBV7-2 combines with J gene TRBJ2-3; TRBD2 aligns across 7 bases. Germline-derived CDR1 and CDR2 are SGHTA and FQGNSA. The trim removed 6 bases at V and 2 bases at J, leaving 8 bases unmatched. This CDR3 is 15 amino acids long. CDR3 DNA: TGTGCCAGCAGAACCGGGACTACCTTCACAGATACGCAGTATTTT. Amino acid sequence: CASRTGTTFTDTQYF.

V usage is TRBV6-5 and J usage is TRBJ1-2; D unresolved. CDR1 is MNHEY and CDR2 is SVGAGI in the germline V gene. This CDR3 is built from 15 residues. Trimming shortened V by 5 bases and J by 4 bases, and 17 bases separated the two germline ends. Here the CDR3 DNA reads TGTGCCAGCAGTGGCTACGGAGGGTCGGGCTATGGCTACACCTTC. It yields the protein CASSGYGGSGYGYTF.

This clone occurred a few times. The chain uses TRBV30 and TRBJ1-1, with D tentatively TRBD1 (6 bases). Deletions cut 0 bases from V and 5 bases from J, with 13 bases between. The length of the CDR3 is 14 residues. CDR1 GTSNPN and CDR2 SVGIG come from the germline V gene (reference sequence). The CDR3 region has the DNA TGTGCCTGGAGTGTAAGGGGGATTACTACTGAAGCTTTCTTT. Its protein product is CAWSVRGITTEAFF.

The chain uses TRBV7-2 and TRBJ1-2; weak D call: TRBD1 (5 bases). V was trimmed by 4 bases and J by 6 bases, leaving 18 bases between them. Germline loops: CDR1 SGHTA, CDR2 FQGNSA. The CDR3 contains 15 residues. The CDR3 reads CASSSTGGTGHGYTF. DNA for the CDR3: TGTGCCAGCAGCTCAACGGGAGGGACGGGGCATGGCTACACCTTC.

The rearrangement uses TRBV4-1 and TRBJ1-5, with D possibly being TRBD1 (6 bases). This CDR3 region has 15 residues. The germline gives CDR1 MGHRA, CDR2 YSYEKL. V gave up 3 bases and J gave up 3 bases, with 12 bases separating them. Written as DNA, the CDR3 is TGCGCCAGCAGCCAGGGGGGGCTTTACAATCAGCCCCAGCATTTT. Protein sequence: CASSQGGLYNQPQHF.

This sequence joins TRBV11-2 and TRBJ2-2; possibly TRBD2 for D (6 bases). The ends were cut back, 5 bases at V and 4 bases at J, with 17 bases in the middle. CDR1 and CDR2 (germline): SGHAT, FQNNGV. CDR3 length: 16 amino acids. The CDR3 DNA reads as TGTGCCAGCAGCCCCTGGGGAGGTAGGGCCACCGGGGAGCTGTTTTTT. Protein product: CASSPWGGRATGELFF. Full variable domain (remainder filled in from reference TRBV11-2 and TRBJ2-2): EAGVAQSPRYKIIEKRQSVAFWCNPISGHATLYWYQQILGQGPKLLIQFQNNGVVDDSQLPKDRFSAERLKGVDSTLKIQPAKLEDSAVYLCASSPWGGRATGELFFGEGSRLTVL.

The CDR3 DNA reads TGCGCCAGCAGTGAGAGGCTTGGATGGAATGAGCAGTTCTTC. Protein: CASSERLGWNEQFF. The chain links TRBV10-1 to TRBJ2-1, with no clear D. Germline CDR1 and CDR2: WNHNN and SYGVQD (reference sequence). V was clipped by 2 bases and J by 7 bases, with 12 bases between them. This CDR3 region has 14 residues.

The V gene is TRBV6-1, the J gene TRBJ1-5; 7 bases agree with TRBD1. Germline lookup yields CDR1 MNHNS and CDR2 SASEGT. The CDR3 totals 14 residues. The V gene end was trimmed by 7 bases and the J gene end by 10 bases; junction bases not matched to a gene: 13. The CDR3 region is CASTRGTEIKPQHF. CDR3 coding DNA: TGTGCCAGCACCCGAGGGACAGAGATCAAACCCCAGCATTTT.

This chain joins TRBV25-1 and TRBJ2-3; 8 nucleotides match TRBD1. The CDR3 extends over 16 amino acids. Germline-derived CDR1 and CDR2 are MGHDK and SYGVNS. V trimming: 0 bases; J trimming: 5 bases; junction bases outside the gene matches: 7. CDR3 DNA: TGTGCCAGCAGTGAATATAAGGCAGGGGGCCAAGATACGCAGTATTTT. Protein sequence: CASSEYKAGGQDTQYF.

The J gene is TRBJ2-1, the V gene TRBV10-1; 14 bases are a match to TRBD2. Germline-derived CDR1 and CDR2 are WNHNN and SYGVQD (reference sequence). J was trimmed by 0 bases and V by 4 bases; bases with no gene match: 8. CDR3 length equals 19 residues. The CDR3 DNA reads TGCGCCAGCAGTGGCACCGGACTAGCGGGGGGAAGCTCCTACAATGAGCAGTTCTTC. Its translation is CASSGTGLAGGSSYNEQFF.

The gene calls are TRBV9 and TRBJ2-1, with 8 bases identical to TRBD2. V shed 0 bases, J shed 3 bases, and the junction held 11 bases outside the gene matches. The CDR3 runs 18 residues. Looked up from germline, CDR1 is SGDLS and CDR2 is YYNGEE. CDR3 residues: CASSVVGGGTSLYNEQFF. The CDR3 coding sequence is TGTGCCAGCAGCGTAGTCGGGGGGGGGACCTCCCTCTACAATGAGCAGTTCTTC. Looking up the rest from reference TRBV9 and TRBJ2-1 gives the full variable domain: DSGVTQTPKHLITATGQRVTLRCSPRSGDLSVYWYQQSLDQGLQFLIQYYNGEERAKGNILERFSAQQFPDLHSELNLSSLELGDSALYFCASSVVGGGTSLYNEQFFGPGTRLTVL.

This rearrangement joins TRBV21-1 to TRBJ2-7; the table gives TRBD2 as D, unverified against the DNA. TRBV21-1 counts as a pseudogene. This CDR3 is 15 amino acids long. The CDR3 loop is CASRKRLHVLDEQYF. CDR3 sequence (DNA): TGTGCCAGCAGGAAGCGTCTACACGTGTTAGACGAGCAGTACTTC.

This clone showed up just a few times. The V and J genes are TRBV9 and TRBJ1-1, with TRBD1 identical over 7 bases. The CDR3 consists of 14 residues. CDR1 is SGDLS, CDR2 YYNGEE, per germline. Trimming at V came to 0 bases and at J to 4 bases, leaving 3 bases not matched to a gene. The CDR3 DNA is TGTGCCAGCAGCGTAGGGGACAGAGCCACTGAAGCTTTCTTT. Translated: CASSVGDRATEAFF.

The chain's CDR3 is CASSYTGLNTEAFF. Written as DNA, the CDR3 is TGTGCCAGCAGTTATACGGGACTGAACACTGAAGCTTTCTTT. The chain combines TRBV6-5 with TRBJ1-1; D is perhaps TRBD1 (5 bases). V lost 3 bases and J 0 bases, leaving 8 bases between the germline ends. This CDR3 is built from 14 residues. Germline V gene lookup returns CDR1 MNHEY and CDR2 SVGAGI.

The gene calls are TRBV5-6 and TRBJ1-1, with D maybe TRBD1 (5 bases). CDR1 is SGHDT, CDR2 YYEEEE, per germline. The V end was cut by 4 bases, the J end by 7 bases, with 14 bases between. The CDR3 is 13 amino acids. CDR3 DNA: TGTGCCAGCAGCCCTGGGCCAGGGCTTGAAGCTTTCTTT. Protein product: CASSPGPGLEAFF.

The chain carries TRBV7-6 and TRBJ1-1; D remains unclear. This CDR3 is 15 amino acids long. Per germline, CDR1 SGHVS and CDR2 FNYEAQ. Trimming cost V 5 bases and J 0 bases, with 13 bases left between them. The CDR3 loop reads CASSPRTGMNTEAFF. CDR3 nucleotides: TGTGCCAGCAGCCCACGGACGGGAATGAACACTGAAGCTTTCTTT.

CDR3 nucleotides: TGTGCCATCAGTGAGTGGACAGGGGCCACCGGGGAGCTGTTTTTT. Protein product: CAISEWTGATGELFF. The chain carries TRBV10-3 and TRBJ2-2; TRBD1 aligns across 9 bases. Unmatched junction bases numbered 1, after V lost 1 base and J lost 4 bases. The CDR3 has 15 residues. CDR1 is ENHRY and CDR2 is SYGVKD in the germline V gene.

This clone has just one count. The chain recombines TRBV30 with TRBJ1-1; 8 bases agree with TRBD1. Germline V gene lookup returns CDR1 GTSNPN and CDR2 SVGIG (reference sequence). The junction had 11 bases not matched to a gene; V was cut back by 0 bases and J by 11 bases. The CDR3 contains 14 residues. The CDR3, as DNA: TGTGCCTGGAGTGTACAATCGCAGGGGGCTCGTGCTTTCTTT. Translating gives CAWSVQSQGARAFF.

This chain uses TRBV2 with TRBJ2-4; 13 bases are shared with TRBD2. This CDR3 region has 20 residues. Germline CDR1 SNHLY, CDR2 FYNNEI. V lost 4 bases and J lost 0; bases outside the gene matches: 12. The DNA of the CDR3 is TGTGCCAGCAGTGTGGGACTAGCGGGGCAACGGCTCCTAGCCAAAAACATTCAGTACTTC. Protein: CASSVGLAGQRLLAKNIQYF.

The genes are TRBV19 and TRBJ1-6, with TRBD1 matching 8 bases. Germline V CDR1 and CDR2: LNHDA, SQIVND (reference sequence). The junction had 15 bases not matched to a gene; V was cut back by 4 bases and J by 10 bases. This CDR3 region has 17 residues. CDR3 sequence: CASSNVRTGGRGSPLHF. The CDR3 coding sequence is TGTGCCAGTAGTAATGTACGAACAGGGGGTCGCGGATCACCCCTCCACTTT. The variable domain in full, with the rest retrieved from reference TRBV19 and TRBJ1-6, is DGGITQSPKYLFRKEGQNVTLSCEQNLNHDAMYWYRQDPGQGLRLIYYSQIVNDFQKGDIAEGYSVSREKKESFPLTVTSAQKNPTAFYLCASSNVRTGGRGSPLHFGNGTRLTVT.